This TCR beta chain was captured by sequencing in a study of read filtering for tumor transcriptome and immune sequencing. Notes on the study in general: Correlation between methods rose after single-read clonotypes were removed.

Trimming removed 4 bases from V and 5 bases from J; junction bases left unmatched: 19. CDR1 is SGHTA and CDR2 is FQGNSA in the germline V gene. This CDR3 contains 21 residues. Molecular barcoded adaptors covering alpha/delta and beta/gamma chains were used on 400 ng RNA. TCRdb re-called the reads with MiXCR, one entry per CDR3 protein. Of over 25,000 distinct CDR3 sequences in the sample, about 15% were seen once. This clonotype was detected many times. The antigen is not known. The sequenced material came from a population of CD138-negative cells sorted from bone marrow. The rearrangement links TRBV7-2 to TRBJ2-4, with TRBD2 matching over 14 bases. The origin of this receptor is a donor over 35 with multiple myeloma. This chain's CDR3 is CASSSRGGTSGRLNRENIQYF. As DNA, the CDR3 is TGTGCCAGCAGCTCCCGAGGGGGGACTAGCGGGAGACTGAATCGTGAAAACATTCAGTACTTC.